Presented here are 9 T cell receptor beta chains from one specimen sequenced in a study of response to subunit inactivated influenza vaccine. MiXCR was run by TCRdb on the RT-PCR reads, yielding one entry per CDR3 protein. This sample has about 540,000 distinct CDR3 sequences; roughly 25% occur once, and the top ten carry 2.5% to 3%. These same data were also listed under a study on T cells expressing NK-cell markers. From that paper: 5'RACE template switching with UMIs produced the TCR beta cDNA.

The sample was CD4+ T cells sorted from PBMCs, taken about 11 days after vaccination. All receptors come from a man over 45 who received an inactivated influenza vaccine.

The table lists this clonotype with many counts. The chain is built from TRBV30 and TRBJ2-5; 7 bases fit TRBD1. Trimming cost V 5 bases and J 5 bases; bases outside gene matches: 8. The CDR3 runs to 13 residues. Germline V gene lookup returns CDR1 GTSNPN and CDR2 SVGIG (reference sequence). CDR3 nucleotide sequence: TGTGCCTGGGCCTTAGGGGGCTTTGAGACCCAGTACTTC. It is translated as CAWALGGFETQYF.

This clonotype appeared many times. CDR3 DNA: TGTGCCAGCAGGGGGACAGGGTTGAGGCAGTTCTTC. Translating gives CASRGTGLRQFF. This chain connects TRBV6-2 or TRBV6-3 to TRBJ2-1; 9 nucleotides match TRBD1. The CDR3 spans 12 residues. The germline V gene encodes CDR1 MNHEY and CDR2 SVGEGT. The J segment lost 12 bases and the V segment lost 6 bases, leaving 6 bases of the junction unmatched.

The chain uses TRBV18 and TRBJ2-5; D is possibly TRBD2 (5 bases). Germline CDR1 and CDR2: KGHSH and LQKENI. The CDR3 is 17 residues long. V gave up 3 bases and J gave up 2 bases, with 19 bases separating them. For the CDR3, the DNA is TGTGCCAGCTCACCGGAAAAAAAGACTCGGGGTCAAGAGACCCAGTACTTC. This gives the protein CASSPEKKTRGQETQYF.

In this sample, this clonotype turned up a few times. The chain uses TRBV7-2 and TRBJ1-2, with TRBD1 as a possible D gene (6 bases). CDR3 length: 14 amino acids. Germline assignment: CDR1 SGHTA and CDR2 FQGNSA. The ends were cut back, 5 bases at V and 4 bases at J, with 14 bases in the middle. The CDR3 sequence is CASSPLGQLYGYTF. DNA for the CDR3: TGTGCCAGCAGCCCCCTTGGACAGCTCTATGGCTACACCTTC. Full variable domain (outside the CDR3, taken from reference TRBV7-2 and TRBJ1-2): GAGVSQSPSNKVTEKGKDVELRCDPISGHTALYWYRQSLGQGLEFLIYFQGNSAPDKSGLPSDRFSAERTGGSVSTLTIQRTQQEDSAVYLCASSPLGQLYGYTFGSGTRLTVV.

The CDR3 nucleotides read TGCAGTGCTAGGCAAGAAGCCGGCGCCCGGGCCCAGTACTTC. It yields the protein CSARQEAGARAQYF. J is TRBJ2-5 and V is TRBV20-1; D unresolved. The V end was cut by 3 bases, the J end by 9 bases, with 20 bases between. From germline, CDR1 is DFQATT and CDR2 SNEGSKA (reference sequence). The CDR3 runs 14 residues.

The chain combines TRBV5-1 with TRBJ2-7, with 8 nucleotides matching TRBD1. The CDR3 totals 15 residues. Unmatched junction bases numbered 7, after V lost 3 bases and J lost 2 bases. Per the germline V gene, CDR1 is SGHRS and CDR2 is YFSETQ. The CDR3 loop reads CASSSGGREPYEQYF. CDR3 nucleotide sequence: TGCGCCAGCAGCTCAGGGGGCCGAGAGCCCTACGAGCAGTACTTC.

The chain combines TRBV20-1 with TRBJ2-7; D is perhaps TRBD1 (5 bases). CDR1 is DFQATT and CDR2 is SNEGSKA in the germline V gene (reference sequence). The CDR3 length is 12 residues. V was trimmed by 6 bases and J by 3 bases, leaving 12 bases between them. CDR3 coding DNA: TGCAGTGCCCGACAGACCCTCTACGAGCAGTACTTC. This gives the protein CSARQTLYEQYF.

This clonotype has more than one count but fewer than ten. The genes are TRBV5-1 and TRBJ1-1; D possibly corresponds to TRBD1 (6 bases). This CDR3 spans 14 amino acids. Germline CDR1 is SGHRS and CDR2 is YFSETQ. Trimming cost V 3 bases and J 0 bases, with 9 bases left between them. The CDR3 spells CASSSGTLNTEAFF. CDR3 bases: TGCGCCAGCAGCTCCGGGACATTGAACACTGAAGCTTTCTTT.

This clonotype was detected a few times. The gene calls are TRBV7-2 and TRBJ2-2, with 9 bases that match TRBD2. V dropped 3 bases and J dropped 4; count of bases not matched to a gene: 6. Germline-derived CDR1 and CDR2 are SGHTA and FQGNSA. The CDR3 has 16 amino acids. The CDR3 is CASSFMSAGGTGELFF. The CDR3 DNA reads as TGTGCCAGCAGCTTCATGTCAGCGGGAGGCACCGGGGAGCTGTTTTTT. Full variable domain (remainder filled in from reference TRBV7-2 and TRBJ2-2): GAGVSQSPSNKVTEKGKDVELRCDPISGHTALYWYRQSLGQGLEFLIYFQGNSAPDKSGLPSDRFSAERTGGSVSTLTIQRTQQEDSAVYLCASSFMSAGGTGELFFGEGSRLTVL.